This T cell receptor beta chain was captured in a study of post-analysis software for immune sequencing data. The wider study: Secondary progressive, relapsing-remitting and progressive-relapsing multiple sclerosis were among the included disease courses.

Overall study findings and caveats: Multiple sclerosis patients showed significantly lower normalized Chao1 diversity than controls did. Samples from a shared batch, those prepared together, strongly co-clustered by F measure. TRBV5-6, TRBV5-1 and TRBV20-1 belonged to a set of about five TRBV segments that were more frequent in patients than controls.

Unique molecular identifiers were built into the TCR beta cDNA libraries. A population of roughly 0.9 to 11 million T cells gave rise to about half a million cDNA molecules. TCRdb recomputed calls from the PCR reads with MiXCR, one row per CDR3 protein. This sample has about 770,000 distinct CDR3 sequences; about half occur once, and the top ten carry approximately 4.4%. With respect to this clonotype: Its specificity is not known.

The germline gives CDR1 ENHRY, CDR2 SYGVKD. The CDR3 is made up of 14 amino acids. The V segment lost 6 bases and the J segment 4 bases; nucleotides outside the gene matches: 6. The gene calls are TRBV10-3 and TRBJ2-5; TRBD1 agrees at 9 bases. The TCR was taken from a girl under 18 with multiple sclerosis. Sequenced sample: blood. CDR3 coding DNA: TGTGCCATCAGGGAGGACAGGGGAAGAGAGACCCAGTACTTC. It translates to CAIREDRGRETQYF.